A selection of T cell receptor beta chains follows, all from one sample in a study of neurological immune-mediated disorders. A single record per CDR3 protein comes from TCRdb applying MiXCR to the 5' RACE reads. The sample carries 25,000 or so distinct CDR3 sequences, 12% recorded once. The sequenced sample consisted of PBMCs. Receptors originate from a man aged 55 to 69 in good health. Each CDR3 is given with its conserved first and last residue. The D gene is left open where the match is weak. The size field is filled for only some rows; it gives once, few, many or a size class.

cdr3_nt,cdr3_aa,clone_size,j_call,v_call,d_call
TGCAGTGCTAGAGAAAATCCAGGCTCCTACGAGCAGTACTTC,CSARENPGSYEQYF,many,TRBJ2-7,TRBV20-1,.
TGTGCCAGCAGTTACAGTAGGCTCGGGGAGCAGTACTTC,CASSYSRLGEQYF,many,TRBJ2-7,TRBV6-5,.
TGTGCCAGCAGTTACTCGTGGGGGGCAGATACGCAGTATTTT,CASSYSWGADTQYF,many,TRBJ2-3,TRBV6-5,.
TGCGCCAGCAGCTTGGGTCCGGGCAAGCAGTACTTC,CASSLGPGKQYF,many,TRBJ2-7,TRBV5-1,.
TGTGCCAGTAGTCTGCATTTGAGCACAGATACGCAGTATTTT,CASSLHLSTDTQYF,.,TRBJ2-3,TRBV19,.
TGTGCCATTCACAATGCCGGGACAGGGGGCTACGAGCAGTACTTC,CAIHNAGTGGYEQYF,many,TRBJ2-7,TRBV28,TRBD1
TGCGCCAGCAGCTTGGCCCCTAGCGGGGGGCCGAGCTCCTACGAGCAGTACTTC,CASSLAPSGGPSSYEQYF,many,TRBJ2-7,TRBV5-1,TRBD2
TGCAGTGCTAGAGATCTTCGCTGGGACAGCTCCTACGAGCAGTACTTC,CSARDLRWDSSYEQYF,many,TRBJ2-7,TRBV20-1,TRBD1
TGCGCCAGCAGCTTGGTGGGCGAGAACACCGGGGAGCTGTTTTTT,CASSLVGENTGELFF,many,TRBJ2-2,TRBV5-1,.
TGTGCCAGCCCCAGGGACAGGGGTAACACTGAAGCTTTCTTT,CASPRDRGNTEAFF,many,TRBJ1-1,TRBV6-6,TRBD1
TGTGCCAGCAGCTTAGCGCCAACCTCCTACGAGCAGTACTTC,CASSLAPTSYEQYF,many,TRBJ2-7,TRBV7-2,.
TGCAGCGTAAGGAGGGGAGGGAGTGAGCAGTTCTTC,CSVRRGGSEQFF,many,TRBJ2-1,TRBV29-1,TRBD2
TGCAGCGTTGAAACCCAGGGTGAGACCCAGTACTTC,CSVETQGETQYF,many,TRBJ2-5,TRBV29-1,.
TGCGCCAGCAGCCCGAGCAGCTTAAATGAAAAACTGTTTTTT,CASSPSSLNEKLFF,medium-sized,TRBJ1-4,TRBV5-1,.
TGCGCCAGCAGCTTAGAGGGAGGGGTCTCCTACGAGCAGTACTTC,CASSLEGGVSYEQYF,many,TRBJ2-7,TRBV5-1,TRBD2
TGCGCCAGCAGCCTCTACCGGAATCAGCCCCAGCATTTT,CASSLYRNQPQHF,many,TRBJ1-5,TRBV4-3,.
TGTGCCAGCAGCTTTACCGGGACAGACTACAATGAGCAGTTCTTC,CASSFTGTDYNEQFF,many,TRBJ2-1,TRBV27,TRBD1
TGTGCCACCAGTGACCGAGGGACTAGCTCCTACAATGAGCAGTTCTTC,CATSDRGTSSYNEQFF,many,TRBJ2-1,TRBV24-1,TRBD2
TGTGCCAGCAGCTTAGGCCGGGACAGGGCCTCTGGAAACACCATATATTTT,CASSLGRDRASGNTIYF,few,TRBJ1-3,TRBV11-2,TRBD1
TGTGCCAGCACCCGCGGGGGGCTCTCTGGAAACACCATATATTTT,CASTRGGLSGNTIYF,many,TRBJ1-3,TRBV12-3/TRBV12-4,.
TGCAGTGCAGTGCTAGCGCTTCCCTACGAGCAGTACTTC,CSAVLALPYEQYF,many,TRBJ2-7,TRBV20-1,.
TGTGCCAGCAGGACGGGAGCCTGGGGCGAGCAGTACTTC,CASRTGAWGEQYF,many,TRBJ2-7,TRBV27,.
TGCGCCAGCAGCTTGAGGTTCGGTGGCAGAACCCCCGAAGCTTTCTTT,CASSLRFGGRTPEAFF,many,TRBJ1-1,TRBV5-1,.
TGTGCCAGCAGCTTAAGGGGTTGGGGAGATACGCAGTATTTT,CASSLRGWGDTQYF,many,TRBJ2-3,TRBV7-3,.
TGTGCCAGCAGCCCTTCGGGGGTTGGATGGTCACCCCTCCACTTT,CASSPSGVGWSPLHF,many,TRBJ1-6,TRBV7-9,.
TGTGCCAGCAGCTTTTCAATACCTGACTATGGCTACACCTTC,CASSFSIPDYGYTF,many,TRBJ1-2,TRBV5-5,.
TGTGCCAGCAGTTCACAGGGGCGTGGGACCGGGGAGCTGTTTTTT,CASSSQGRGTGELFF,.,TRBJ2-2,TRBV6-6,TRBD1
TGCAGTGCTAGAGATCGGCGGGACACCCGAGAGACCCAGTACTTC,CSARDRRDTRETQYF,many,TRBJ2-5,TRBV20-1,.
TGTGCCAGCAGCTTGACAGGTAGCGGGAACTCCTACGAGCAGTACTTC,CASSLTGSGNSYEQYF,many,TRBJ2-7,TRBV5-5,TRBD2
TGTGCCAGCAGCTTATCCAGGGGGCAGCGCGAGCAGTACTTC,CASSLSRGQREQYF,many,TRBJ2-7,TRBV7-7,TRBD1
TGTGCCAGCATGACGCGTCAGGCGGGCACTGAAGCTTTCTTT,CASMTRQAGTEAFF,many,TRBJ1-1,TRBV13,.
TGCAGTGCTAGTGAGGGCGCAGGGGATTTCACTGAAGCTTTCTTT,CSASEGAGDFTEAFF,many,TRBJ1-1,TRBV20-1,.
TGTGCCAGCAGCTCCCGGGACAGGGACGGCTACACCTTC,CASSSRDRDGYTF,many,TRBJ1-2,TRBV5-5,TRBD1
TGCAGTGCTAGAGGACAGCCAGCCACAGATACGCAGTATTTT,CSARGQPATDTQYF,many,TRBJ2-3,TRBV20-1,.
TGTGCCAGCAGCTTAATGAGCGTCACCGGGGAGCTGTTTTTT,CASSLMSVTGELFF,few,TRBJ2-2,TRBV7-3,.
TGTGCCAGCACCCGTGAGGGGTTCTCCTATAATTCACCCCTCCACTTT,CASTREGFSYNSPLHF,many,TRBJ1-6,TRBV9,.
TGCGCCAGCAGCTTGGATGCGGGGCAGCCCCAGCATTTT,CASSLDAGQPQHF,many,TRBJ1-5,TRBV5-1,.
TGCGCCAGCAGCTACAGACCGAGGGGAGAAACCGGGGAGCTGTTTTTT,CASSYRPRGETGELFF,many,TRBJ2-2,TRBV5-1,.